This T cell receptor (beta chain) was sequenced during a study of Ad26.COV2.S vaccination and SARS-CoV-2 variants. About the research overall: The COV1001 Ad26.COV2.S trial arm included the donor.

Regarding the study as a whole: Measures of TCR breadth and depth may have fallen short of total T cell responses.

Concerning this clone itself: Its antigen is not identified.

The treatment is: 15 to 20 received Ad26.COV2.S at low or high dose, single or two shots; 5 received placebo; per-sample allocation not given. On day 63 after the first injection, vaccine and placebo recipients gave samples. The table came from immunoSEQ multiplex PCR; TCRdb's copy has only in-frame clones and leaves some out. The sample lists 380,000 or so clones; about 88% were seen once. The V end was cut by 2 bases, the J end by 1 base, with 9 bases between. The CDR3 extends over 14 amino acids. CDR1 SGHRS and CDR2 YFSETQ come from the germline V gene. The receptor's source is a person between 18 and 59 years old who received the Ad26.COV2.S COVID-19 vaccine or a placebo. This chain connects TRBV5-1 to TRBJ1-2; D unclear. Source: peripheral blood, taken in a trial of Ad26.COV2.S vaccine versus placebo. CDR3 protein: CASSLKENNYGYTF. CDR3 coding DNA: TGCGCCAGCAGCTTAAAAGAGAATAACTATGGCTACACCTTC.